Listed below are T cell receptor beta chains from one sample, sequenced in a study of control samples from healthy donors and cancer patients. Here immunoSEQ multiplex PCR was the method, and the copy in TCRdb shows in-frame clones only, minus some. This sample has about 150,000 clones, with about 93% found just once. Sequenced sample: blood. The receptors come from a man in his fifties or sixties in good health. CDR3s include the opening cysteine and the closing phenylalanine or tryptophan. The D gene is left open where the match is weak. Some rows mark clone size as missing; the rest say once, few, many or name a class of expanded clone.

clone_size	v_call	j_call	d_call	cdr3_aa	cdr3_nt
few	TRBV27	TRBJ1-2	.	CASSLSNGFYGYTF	TGTGCCAGCAGTTTATCCAACGGATTCTATGGCTACACCTTC
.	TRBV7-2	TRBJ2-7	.	CASSTQTDTYEQYF	TGTGCCAGCAGCACACAGACAGATACCTACGAGCAGTACTTC
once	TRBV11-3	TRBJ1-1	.	CASSLGGITEAFF	TGTGCCAGCAGCTTGGGGGGGATCACTGAAGCTTTCTTT
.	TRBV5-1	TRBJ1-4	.	CASSLAGQSNEKLFF	TGCGCCAGCAGCTTGGCAGGACAGAGTAATGAAAAACTGTTTTTT
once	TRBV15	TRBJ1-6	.	CATSRQNMGNPNSPLHF	TGTGCCACCAGCAGACAAAATATGGGTAATCCAAATTCACCCCTCCACTTT
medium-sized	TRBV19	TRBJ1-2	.	CASSMDAANYGYTF	TGTGCCAGTAGTATGGATGCAGCTAACTATGGCTACACCTTC
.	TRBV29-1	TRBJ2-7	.	CSVLRRGPFDYEQYF	TGCAGCGTCCTACGAAGGGGCCCGTTCGACTACGAGCAGTACTTC
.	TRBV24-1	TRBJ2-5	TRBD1	CATSDPGTGQGARETQYF	TGTGCCACCAGTGATCCGGGAACGGGACAGGGGGCGAGAGAGACCCAGTACTTC
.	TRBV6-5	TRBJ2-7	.	CASRAPYEQYF	TGTGCCAGCAGAGCCCCCTACGAGCAGTACTTC
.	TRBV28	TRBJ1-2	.	CASSLSPNNYGYTF	TGTGCCAGCAGTTTGAGCCCTAACAACTATGGCTACACCTTC
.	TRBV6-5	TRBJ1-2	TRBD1	CASRGGQGSGYTF	TGTGCCAGCAGGGGAGGACAGGGCAGTGGCTACACCTTC
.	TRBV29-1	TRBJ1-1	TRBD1	CSVFYRDRAPVNTEAFF	TGCAGCGTTTTCTACCGGGACAGGGCTCCGGTGAACACTGAAGCTTTCTTT
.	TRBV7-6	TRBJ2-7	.	CASSSTGIYEQYF	TGTGCCAGCAGCTCGACAGGTATCTACGAGCAGTACTTC
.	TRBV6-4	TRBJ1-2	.	CASSTQGSYGYTF	TGTGCCAGCAGCACTCAGGGGTCCTATGGCTACACCTTC
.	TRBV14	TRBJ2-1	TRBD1	CASSPGGYNEQFF	TGTGCCAGCAGCCCAGGGGGCTACAATGAGCAGTTCTTC
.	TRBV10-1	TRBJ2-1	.	CASSAPQGFCNEQFF	TGCGCCAGCAGTGCACCACAGGGTTTCTGCAATGAGCAGTTCTTC
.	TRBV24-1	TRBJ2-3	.	CATSDLQGGPDTQYF	TGTGCCACCAGTGACCTCCAGGGGGGTCCCGATACGCAGTATTTT
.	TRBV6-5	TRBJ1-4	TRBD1	CASTGQNEKLFF	TGTGCCAGCACGGGACAGAATGAAAAACTGTTTTTT
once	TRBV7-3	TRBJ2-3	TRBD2	CASSSDRFSGRADTQYF	TGTGCCAGCAGCTCTGACCGCTTTAGCGGGAGGGCAGATACGCAGTATTTT
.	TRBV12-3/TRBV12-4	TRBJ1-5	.	CASSFLSQPQHF	TGTGCCAGCAGTTTTTTGAGTCAGCCCCAGCATTTT
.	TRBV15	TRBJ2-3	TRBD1	CATSRDNRGMDTDTQYF	TGTGCCACCAGCAGAGATAACAGGGGGATGGACACAGATACGCAGTATTTT
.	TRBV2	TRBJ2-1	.	CASTPAGGGGQFF	TGTGCCAGCACCCCAGCTGGTGGAGGGGGGCAGTTCTTC
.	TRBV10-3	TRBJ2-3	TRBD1	CATAQTGGTDTQYF	TGTGCCACAGCCCAGACAGGGGGCACAGATACGCAGTATTTT
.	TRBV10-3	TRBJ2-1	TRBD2	CAITPGLAHEQFF	TGTGCCATCACCCCCGGACTAGCCCATGAGCAGTTCTTC
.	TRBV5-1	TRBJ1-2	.	CASSLGRGGGYGYTF	TGCGCCAGCAGCTTGGGGCGCGGTGGGGGATATGGCTACACCTTC
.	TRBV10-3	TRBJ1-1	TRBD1	CAISENRGTEAFF	TGTGCCATCAGCGAAAACAGGGGTACTGAAGCTTTCTTT
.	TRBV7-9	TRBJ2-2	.	CASSTNRESNGELFF	TGTGCCAGCAGCACAAACAGGGAATCCAACGGGGAGCTGTTTTTT
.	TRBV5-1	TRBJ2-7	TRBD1	CASSADRGEDEQYF	TGCGCCAGCAGCGCCGACAGGGGGGAGGACGAGCAGTACTTC
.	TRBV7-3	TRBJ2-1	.	CASSLMASAGLEQFF	TGTGCCAGCAGCTTAATGGCTAGCGCCGGGCTGGAGCAGTTCTTC
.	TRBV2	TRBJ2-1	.	CASSEGLAEQFF	TGTGCCAGCAGTGAAGGTCTCGCTGAGCAGTTCTTC
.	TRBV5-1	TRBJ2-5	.	CASRKDIWETQYF	TGCGCCAGCAGGAAGGACATCTGGGAGACCCAGTACTTC
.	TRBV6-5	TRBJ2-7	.	CASGSSSYEQYF	TGTGCCAGCGGTTCCAGCTCCTACGAGCAGTACTTC
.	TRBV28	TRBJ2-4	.	CATFRNLAKNIQYF	TGTGCCACCTTCAGAAATTTAGCCAAAAACATTCAGTACTTC